The sequence of this T cell receptor beta chain was determined in a study of breast tumors, draining lymph nodes, adjacent tissues. The study, taken as a whole, reports: Data only fit, rather than demonstrated, lymph node origin of most tumor T cells. Tumors had less TCR diversity than lymph nodes, more than nontumor tissue. Luminal-like breast cancer showed significantly greater tumor-nontumor repertoire similarity than basal-like breast cancer did.

The ends were cut back, 3 bases at V and 1 base at J, with 16 bases in the middle. Germline values: CDR1 LNHNV, CDR2 YYDKDF (reference sequence). This CDR3 region has 16 residues. The lymph nodes were axillary draining lymph nodes from breast cancer patients. TCRdb fed the multiplex PCR reads into MiXCR, producing one record per CDR3 protein. Among fewer than 300,000 distinct CDR3 sequences listed, roughly 30% were seen once. Of note for this clonotype: No antigen is known for it.

Input material: axillary lymph node tissue. This TCR was sampled from a female donor with breast cancer. Some clones in this sample may be carry-over from other donors' samples. The J gene is TRBJ2-7, the V gene TRBV15; D is tentatively TRBD1 or TRBD2 (7 bases each). The CDR3 bases are TGTGCCACCAGCAGGAACAGGGGAGGGTCGTCCTACGAGCAGTACTTC. Amino acid sequence: CATSRNRGGSSYEQYF.